These T cell receptor beta chains were read from a single sample in a study of cytomegalovirus exposure and HLA in healthy donors. The data were produced by immunoSEQ multiplex PCR, yet TCRdb's version contains in-frame clones alone and is incomplete. Of fewer than 200,000 clones listed, 76% are singletons. The specimen was PBMCs. The source is a female donor in good health and CMV-seronegative. Each CDR3 is given with its conserved first and last residue. D genes are given only for firm matches. Clone size is given for some rows only: seen once, a few or many times, or a class if the clone is expanded.

clone_size d_call j_call v_call cdr3_nt cdr3_aa
. . TRBJ2-3 TRBV9 TGTGCCAGCAGCGACAACAGCGGCTCACGAGGGCAGTATTTT CASSDNSGSRGQYF
once TRBD1 TRBJ1-3 TRBV7-9 TGTGCCAGCAGCCCAGACAGGGGCTCTGGAAACACCATATATTTT CASSPDRGSGNTIYF
. . TRBJ1-1 TRBV7-9 TGTGCTATCAACAGGGAATCGAACACTGAAGCTTTCTTT CAINRESNTEAFF
. TRBD2 TRBJ2-1 TRBV28 TGTGCCAGCAGTTTAGGAGCGGGAGGCCCTCAGGTTCGCGATGAGCAGTTCTTC CASSLGAGGPQVRDEQFF
. . TRBJ1-1 TRBV7-2 TGTGCCAGCAGCTCGGGGGGGCGTAAAGCTTTCTTT CASSSGGRKAFF
. . TRBJ1-1 TRBV6-5 TGTGCCAGCAGCCGCGACGGGGTCCTGAACACTGAAGCTTTCTTT CASSRDGVLNTEAFF
. . TRBJ2-4 TRBV2 TGTGCCCAATCACAGGTAGGGGGACGGAACAGTCAGTACTTC CAQSQVGGRNSQYF
. TRBD2 TRBJ2-1 TRBV7-3 TGTGCCAGCAGCGAGACTAGCGGGGGGTACAATGAGCAGTTCTTC CASSETSGGYNEQFF
. . TRBJ2-1 TRBV11-3 TGTGCCAGCAGCCCCGGCGGGAATGAGCAGTTCTTC CASSPGGNEQFF
once . TRBJ2-7 TRBV5-8 TGTGCCAGCAGCTGGATAGACAGGATTGGAGCCTACGAGCAGTACTTC CASSWIDRIGAYEQYF
. TRBD1 TRBJ1-1 TRBV4-3 TGCGCCAGCAGCCAAGATCGGATGAAGGGGGCGGTTCGAACTGAAGCTTTCTTT CASSQDRMKGAVRTEAFF
. . TRBJ2-3 TRBV19 TGTGCCAGTAGTATTTCCGCGGGGATTACAGATACGCAGTATTTT CASSISAGITDTQYF
. TRBD2 TRBJ2-3 TRBV6-5 TGTGCCAGCAGTTACTCGACTAGCGGGAGAGGTAATACGCAGTATTTT CASSYSTSGRGNTQYF
. TRBD2 TRBJ2-3 TRBV6-5 TGTGCCAGCAGTTACGTTATTTGGGGGGGAACAGATACGCAGTATTTT CASSYVIWGGTDTQYF
. . TRBJ1-2 TRBV7-9 TGTGCCAGCAGCTTAAGTGAGATCTCGAACTATGGCTACACCTTC CASSLSEISNYGYTF
. . TRBJ1-3 TRBV19 TGTGCCAGTAGTATGGGTCGACAGTCTGGAAACACCATATATTTT CASSMGRQSGNTIYF
. . TRBJ2-5 TRBV6-6 TGTGCCAGCAGTCCAGGGGAAGAGACCCAGTACTTC CASSPGEETQYF
once . TRBJ2-2 TRBV7-8 TGTGCCAGCAGCTTAGCCCAGTGGAACACCGGGGAGCTGTTTTTT CASSLAQWNTGELFF
. TRBD2 TRBJ2-3 TRBV7-9 TGTGCCAGCAGCTTTAGCGGGGGGGCAGTAGATACGCAGTATTTT CASSFSGGAVDTQYF
. . TRBJ2-1 TRBV7-2 TGTGCCAGCAGCCTAGGGGGGGTAGTTGGGATCTTC CASSLGGVVGIF
. . TRBJ2-1 TRBV7-3 TGTGCCAGCAGCTTAACGTTTGGCGGAGTAACAAATGAGCAGTTCTTC CASSLTFGGVTNEQFF
. TRBD2 TRBJ2-2 TRBV28 TGTGCCAGCAGTTTGGCGGGAGCACACACCGGGGAGCTGTTTTTT CASSLAGAHTGELFF